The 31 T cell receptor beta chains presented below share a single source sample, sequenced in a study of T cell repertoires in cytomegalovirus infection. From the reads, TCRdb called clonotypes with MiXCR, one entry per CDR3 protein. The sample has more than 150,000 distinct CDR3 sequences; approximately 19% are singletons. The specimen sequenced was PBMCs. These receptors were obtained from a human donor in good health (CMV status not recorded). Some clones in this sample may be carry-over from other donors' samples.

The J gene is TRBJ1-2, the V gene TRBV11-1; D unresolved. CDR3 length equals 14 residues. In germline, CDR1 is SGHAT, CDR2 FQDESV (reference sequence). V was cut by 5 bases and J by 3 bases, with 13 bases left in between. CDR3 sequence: CASSRKDLDYGYTF. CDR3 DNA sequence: TGTGCCAGCAGCCGGAAAGATCTGGACTATGGCTACACCTTC.

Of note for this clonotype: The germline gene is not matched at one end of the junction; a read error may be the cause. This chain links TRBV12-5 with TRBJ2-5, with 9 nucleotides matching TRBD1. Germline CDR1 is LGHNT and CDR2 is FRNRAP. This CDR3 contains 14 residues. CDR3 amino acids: CASDLGQGVETQYF. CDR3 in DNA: TGTGCTAGTGATTTGGGACAGGGTGTAGAGACCCAGTACTTC.

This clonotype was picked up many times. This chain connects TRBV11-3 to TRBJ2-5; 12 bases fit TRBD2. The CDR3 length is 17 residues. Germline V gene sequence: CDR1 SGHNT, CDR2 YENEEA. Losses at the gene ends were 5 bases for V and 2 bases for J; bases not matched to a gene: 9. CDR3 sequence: CASSPGRTSGEQETQYF. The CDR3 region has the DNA TGTGCCAGCAGCCCTGGCCGGACTAGCGGGGAGCAAGAGACCCAGTACTTC.

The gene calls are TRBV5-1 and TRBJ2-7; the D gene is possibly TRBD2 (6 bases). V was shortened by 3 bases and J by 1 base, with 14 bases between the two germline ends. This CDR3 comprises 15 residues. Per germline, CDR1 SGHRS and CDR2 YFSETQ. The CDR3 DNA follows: TGCGCCAGCAGCTATACCGGGACTCCGTCCTACGAGCAGTACTTC. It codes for CASSYTGTPSYEQYF.

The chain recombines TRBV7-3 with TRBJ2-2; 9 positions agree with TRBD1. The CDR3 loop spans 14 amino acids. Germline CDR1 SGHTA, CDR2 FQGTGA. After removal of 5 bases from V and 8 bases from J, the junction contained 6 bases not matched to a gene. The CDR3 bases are TGTGCCAGCAGCCGGGACAGGGAAGGTGGGGAGCTGTTTTTT. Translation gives CASSRDREGGELFF.

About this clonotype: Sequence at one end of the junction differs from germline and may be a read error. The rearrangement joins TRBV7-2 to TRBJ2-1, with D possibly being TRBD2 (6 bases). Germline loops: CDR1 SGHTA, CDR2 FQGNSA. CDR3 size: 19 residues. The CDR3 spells CAISHMPWGLKHSYSEQFF. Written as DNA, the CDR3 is TGTGCCATCAGCCATATGCCTTGGGGACTCAAACACTCCTACAGTGAGCAGTTCTTC. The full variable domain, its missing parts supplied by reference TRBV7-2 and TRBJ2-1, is GAGVSQSPSNKVTEKGKDVELRCDPISGHTALYWYRQSLGQGLEFLIYFQGNSAPDKSGLPSDRFSAERTGGSVSTLTIQRTQQEDSAVYLCAISHMPWGLKHSYSEQFFGPGTRLTVL.

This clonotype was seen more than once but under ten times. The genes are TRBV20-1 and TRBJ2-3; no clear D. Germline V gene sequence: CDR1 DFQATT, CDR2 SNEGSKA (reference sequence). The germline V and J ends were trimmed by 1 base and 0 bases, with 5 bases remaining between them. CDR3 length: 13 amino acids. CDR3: CSARAGSTDTQYF. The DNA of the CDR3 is TGCAGTGCTAGAGCCGGGAGCACAGATACGCAGTATTTT.

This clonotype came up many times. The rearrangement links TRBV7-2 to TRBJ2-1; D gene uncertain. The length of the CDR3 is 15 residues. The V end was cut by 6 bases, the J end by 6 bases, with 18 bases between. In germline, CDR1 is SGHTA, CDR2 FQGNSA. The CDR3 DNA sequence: TGTGCCAGCAGTCGGCAGTCCGCCCCCCTCAATGAGCAGTTCTTC. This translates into CASSRQSAPLNEQFF. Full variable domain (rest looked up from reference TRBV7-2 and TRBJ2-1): GAGVSQSPSNKVTEKGKDVELRCDPISGHTALYWYRQSLGQGLEFLIYFQGNSAPDKSGLPSDRFSAERTGGSVSTLTIQRTQQEDSAVYLCASSRQSAPLNEQFFGPGTRLTVL.

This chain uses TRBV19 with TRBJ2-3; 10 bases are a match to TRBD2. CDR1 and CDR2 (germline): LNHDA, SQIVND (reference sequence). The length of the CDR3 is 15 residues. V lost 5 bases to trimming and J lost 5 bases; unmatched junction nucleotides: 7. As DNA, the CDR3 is TGTGCCAGTAGTGCAGGGACTAGCGTTAAAGATACGCAGTATTTT. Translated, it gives CASSAGTSVKDTQYF. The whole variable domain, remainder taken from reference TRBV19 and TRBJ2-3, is DGGITQSPKYLFRKEGQNVTLSCEQNLNHDAMYWYRQDPGQGLRLIYYSQIVNDFQKGDIAEGYSVSREKKESFPLTVTSAQKNPTAFYLCASSAGTSVKDTQYFGPGTRLTVL.

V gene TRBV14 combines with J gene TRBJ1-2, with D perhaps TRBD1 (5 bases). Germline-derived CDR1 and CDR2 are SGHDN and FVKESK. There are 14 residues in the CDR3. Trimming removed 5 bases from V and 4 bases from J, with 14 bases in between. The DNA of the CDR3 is TGTGCCAGCAGCGACATTCAGGGCCTCTATGGCTACACCTTC. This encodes CASSDIQGLYGYTF.

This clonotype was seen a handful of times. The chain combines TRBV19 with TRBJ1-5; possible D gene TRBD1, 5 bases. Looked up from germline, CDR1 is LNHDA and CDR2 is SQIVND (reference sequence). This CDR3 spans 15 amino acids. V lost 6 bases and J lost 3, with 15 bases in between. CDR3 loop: CASRITGRVNQPQHF. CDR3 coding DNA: TGTGCCAGTAGGATAACAGGCCGGGTCAATCAGCCCCAGCATTTT. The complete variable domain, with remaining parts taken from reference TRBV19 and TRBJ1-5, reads DGGITQSPKYLFRKEGQNVTLSCEQNLNHDAMYWYRQDPGQGLRLIYYSQIVNDFQKGDIAEGYSVSREKKESFPLTVTSAQKNPTAFYLCASRITGRVNQPQHFGDGTRLSIL.

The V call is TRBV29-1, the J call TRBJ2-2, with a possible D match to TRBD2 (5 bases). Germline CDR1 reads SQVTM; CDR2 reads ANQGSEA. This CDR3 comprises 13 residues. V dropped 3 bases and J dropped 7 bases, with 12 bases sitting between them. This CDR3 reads CSVENSGIGELFF. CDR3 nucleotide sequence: TGCAGCGTTGAGAACTCGGGGATCGGGGAGCTGTTTTTT.

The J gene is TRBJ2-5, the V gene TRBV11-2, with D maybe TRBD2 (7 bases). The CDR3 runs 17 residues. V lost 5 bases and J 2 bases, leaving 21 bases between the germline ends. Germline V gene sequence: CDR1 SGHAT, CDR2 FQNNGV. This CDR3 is CASSVQGGRATQETQYF. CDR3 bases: TGTGCCAGCAGCGTCCAAGGGGGGAGGGCTACACAAGAGACCCAGTACTTC.

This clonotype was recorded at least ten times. In DNA form, the CDR3 reads TGTGCCAGCAGCCCCTTTGGGGGAGACTCCTACAATGAGCAGTTCTTC. Protein sequence: CASSPFGGDSYNEQFF. The chain couples TRBV7-2 to TRBJ2-1; possibly TRBD1 or TRBD2 for D (5 bases each). Per the germline V gene, CDR1 is SGHTA and CDR2 is FQGNSA. V was pared by 5 bases and J by 0 bases, with 14 bases between. CDR3 length equals 16 residues.

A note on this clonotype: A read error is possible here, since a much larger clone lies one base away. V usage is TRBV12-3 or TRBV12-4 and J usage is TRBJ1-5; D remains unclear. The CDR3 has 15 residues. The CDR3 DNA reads TGTGCCAGCAGCAAGACTGATGATAGCAATCAGCCCCAGCAGTTT. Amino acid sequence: CASSKTDDSNQPQQF.

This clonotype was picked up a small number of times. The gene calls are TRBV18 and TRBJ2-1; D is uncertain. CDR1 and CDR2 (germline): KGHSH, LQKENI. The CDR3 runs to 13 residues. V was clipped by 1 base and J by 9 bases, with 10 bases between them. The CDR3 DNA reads TGTGCCAGCTCACCACGGGCCAGCAGTGAGCAGTTCTTC. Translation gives CASSPRASSEQFF.

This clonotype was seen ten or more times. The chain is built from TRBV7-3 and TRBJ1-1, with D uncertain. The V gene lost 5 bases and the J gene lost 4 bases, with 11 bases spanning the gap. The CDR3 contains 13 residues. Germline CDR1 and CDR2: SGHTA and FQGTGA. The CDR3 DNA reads TGTGCCAGCAGCCTGGACGAGGCCACTGAAGCTTTCTTT. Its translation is CASSLDEATEAFF.

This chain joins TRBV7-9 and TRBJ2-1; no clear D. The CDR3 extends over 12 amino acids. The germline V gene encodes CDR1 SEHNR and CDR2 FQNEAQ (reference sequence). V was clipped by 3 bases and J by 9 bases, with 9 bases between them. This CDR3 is CASSFPGLEQFF. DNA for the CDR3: TGTGCCAGCAGCTTCCCCGGGCTTGAGCAGTTCTTC.

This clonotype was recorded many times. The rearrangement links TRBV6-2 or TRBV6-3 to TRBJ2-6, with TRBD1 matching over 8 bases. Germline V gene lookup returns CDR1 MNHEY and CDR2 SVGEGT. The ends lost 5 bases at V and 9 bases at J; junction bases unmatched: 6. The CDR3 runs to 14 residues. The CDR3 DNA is TGTGCCAGCAGTGGACAGGGCGGGCTCAACGTCCTGACTTTC. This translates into CASSGQGGLNVLTF.

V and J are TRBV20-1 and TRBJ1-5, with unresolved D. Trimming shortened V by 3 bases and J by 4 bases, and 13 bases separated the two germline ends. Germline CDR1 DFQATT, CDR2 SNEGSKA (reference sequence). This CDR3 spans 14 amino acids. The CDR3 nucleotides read TGCAGTGCTAGGGACGGATGGGATAATCAGCCCCAGCATTTT. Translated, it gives CSARDGWDNQPQHF.

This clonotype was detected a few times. The CDR3: CASSLAVSYEQYF. The CDR3 DNA sequence: TGTGCCAGCAGCTTAGCTGTCTCCTACGAGCAGTACTTC. The chain joins TRBV7-9 to TRBJ2-7; D is unclear. V lost 0 bases and J lost 0, with 3 bases in between. This CDR3 is 13 amino acids long. CDR1 SEHNR and CDR2 FQNEAQ come from the germline V gene (reference sequence). The full variable domain, with the rest looked up from reference TRBV7-9 and TRBJ2-7, is DTGVSQNPRHKITKRGQNVTFRCDPISEHNRLYWYRQTLGQGPEFLTYFQNEAQLEKSRLLSDRFSAERPKGSFSTLEIQRTEQGDSAMYLCASSLAVSYEQYFGPGTRLTVT.

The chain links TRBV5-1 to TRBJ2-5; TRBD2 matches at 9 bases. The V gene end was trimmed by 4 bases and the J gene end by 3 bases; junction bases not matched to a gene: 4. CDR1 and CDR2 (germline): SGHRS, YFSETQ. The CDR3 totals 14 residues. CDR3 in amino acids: CASSPTSGEETQYF. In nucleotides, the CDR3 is TGCGCCAGCAGCCCGACTAGCGGCGAAGAGACCCAGTACTTC.

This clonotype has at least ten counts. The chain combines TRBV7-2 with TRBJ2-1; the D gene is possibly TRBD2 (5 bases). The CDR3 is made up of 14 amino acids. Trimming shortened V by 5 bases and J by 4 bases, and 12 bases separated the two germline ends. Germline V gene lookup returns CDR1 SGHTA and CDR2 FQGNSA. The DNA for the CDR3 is TGTGCCAGCAGCGAGCTAAGAGGGTACAATGAGCAGTTCTTC. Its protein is CASSELRGYNEQFF.

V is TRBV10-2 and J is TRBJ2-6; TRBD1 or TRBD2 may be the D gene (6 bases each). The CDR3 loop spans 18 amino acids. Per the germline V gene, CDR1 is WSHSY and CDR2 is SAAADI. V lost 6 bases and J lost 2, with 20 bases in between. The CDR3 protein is CASREETGGIPGANVLTF. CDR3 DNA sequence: TGCGCCAGCAGAGAGGAGACAGGAGGGATCCCTGGGGCCAACGTCCTGACTTTC.

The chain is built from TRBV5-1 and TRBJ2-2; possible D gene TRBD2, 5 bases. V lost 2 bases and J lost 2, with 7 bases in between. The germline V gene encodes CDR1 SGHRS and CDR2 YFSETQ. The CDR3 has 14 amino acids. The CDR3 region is CASSLLENTGELFF. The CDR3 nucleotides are TGCGCCAGCAGCTTACTAGAAAACACCGGGGAGCTGTTTTTT.

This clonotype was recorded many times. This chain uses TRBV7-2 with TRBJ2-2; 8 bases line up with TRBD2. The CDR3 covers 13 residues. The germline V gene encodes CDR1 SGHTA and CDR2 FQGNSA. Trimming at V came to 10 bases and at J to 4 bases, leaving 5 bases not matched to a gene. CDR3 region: CATAGVVTGELFF. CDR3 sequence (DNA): TGTGCCACAGCGGGAGTAGTCACCGGGGAGCTGTTTTTT.

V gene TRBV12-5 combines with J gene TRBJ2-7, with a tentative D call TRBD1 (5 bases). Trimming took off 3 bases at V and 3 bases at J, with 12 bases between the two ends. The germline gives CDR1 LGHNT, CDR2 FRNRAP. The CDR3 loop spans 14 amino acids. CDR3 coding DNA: TGTGCTAGTGGTTTCGCAGGGTTTGGCTACGAGCAGTACTTC. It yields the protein CASGFAGFGYEQYF.

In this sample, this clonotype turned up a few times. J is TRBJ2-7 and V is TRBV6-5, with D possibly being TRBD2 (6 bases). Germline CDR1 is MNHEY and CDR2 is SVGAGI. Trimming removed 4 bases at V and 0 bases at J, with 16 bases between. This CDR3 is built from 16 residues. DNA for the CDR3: TGTGCCAGCAGTTCCAGTTCCGGGAGTCCCTCCTACGAGCAGTACTTC. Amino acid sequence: CASSSSSGSPSYEQYF.

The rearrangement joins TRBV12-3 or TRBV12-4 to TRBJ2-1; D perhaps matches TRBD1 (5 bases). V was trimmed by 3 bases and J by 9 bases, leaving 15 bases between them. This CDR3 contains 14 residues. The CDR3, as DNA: TGTGCCAGCAGTTTTGACGGCAGGGTGACTGAGCAGTTCTTC. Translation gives CASSFDGRVTEQFF.

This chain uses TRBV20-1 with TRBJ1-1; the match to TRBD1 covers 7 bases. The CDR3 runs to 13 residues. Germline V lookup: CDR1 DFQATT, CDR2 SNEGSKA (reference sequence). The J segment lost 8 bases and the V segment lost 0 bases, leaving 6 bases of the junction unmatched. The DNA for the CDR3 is TGCAGTGCTAGAGATGACAGGGTGTCGGAAGCTTTCTTT. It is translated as CSARDDRVSEAFF.

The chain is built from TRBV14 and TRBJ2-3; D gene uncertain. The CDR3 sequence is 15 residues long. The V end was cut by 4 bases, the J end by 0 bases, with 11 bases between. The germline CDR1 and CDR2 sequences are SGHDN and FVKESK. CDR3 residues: CASSRTTASTDTQYF. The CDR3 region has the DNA TGTGCCAGCAGCCGAACGACGGCTAGCACAGATACGCAGTATTTT.